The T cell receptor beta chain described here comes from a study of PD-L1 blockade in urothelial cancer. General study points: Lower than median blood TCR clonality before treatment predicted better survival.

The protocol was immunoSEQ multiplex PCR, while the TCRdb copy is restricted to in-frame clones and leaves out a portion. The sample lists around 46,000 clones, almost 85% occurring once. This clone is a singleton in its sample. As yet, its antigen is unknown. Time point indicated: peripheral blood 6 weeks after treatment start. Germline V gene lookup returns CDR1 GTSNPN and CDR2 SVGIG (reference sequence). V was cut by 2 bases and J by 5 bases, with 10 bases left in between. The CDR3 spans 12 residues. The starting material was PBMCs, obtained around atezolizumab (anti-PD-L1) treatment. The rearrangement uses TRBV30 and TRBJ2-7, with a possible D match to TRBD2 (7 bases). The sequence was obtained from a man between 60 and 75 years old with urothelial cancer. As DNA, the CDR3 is TGTGCCTGGAGTACAGGGAGGGACGAGCAGTACTTC. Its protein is CAWSTGRDEQYF.